This T cell receptor (beta chain) was observed in a study of HIV-infected children after antiretroviral therapy interruption. Study-level background: Most children had recorded EBV and CMV exposure. Weeks 0, 48 and 150 were sampled under continuous treatment. Findings of the study overall: Shared-triplet CDR3 clusters increased after treatment interruption in three patients, significant only when one outlier was excluded.

CDR3 length equals 14 residues. CDR1 is KGHSH, CDR2 LQKENI, per germline. V was cut by 0 bases and J by 6 bases, with 9 bases left in between. This clonotype is deemed medium-sized (0.01 to 0.1%). The target antigen is unknown. The treatment: PENTA 11 planned treatment interruption arm or continuous ART arm. At least 24 weeks of at least three-drug ART, in children 2 to 15 years. Unique molecular identifiers were included in an RNA-based 3' RACE TCR library. One entry per CDR3 protein, called by TCRdb with MiXCR from the 3' RACE reads. The sample holds fewer than 7,500 distinct CDR3 sequences, roughly 15% seen once.

The specimen comprised CD45RO+ CD8+ T cells from PBMCs, pooled from several time points, sampled from a donor given antiretroviral therapy, either interrupted or continuous. Stated subset: memory CD8+ CD45RO+ CD45RA- T cells. The chain uses TRBV18 and TRBJ2-1; no reliable D call. This TCR was recovered from a pool of human donors with HIV. Here the CDR3 DNA reads TGTGCCAGCTCACCACCCCGACGGGCCAATGAGCAGTTCTTC. This translates into CASSPPRRANEQFF. Full variable domain (rest looked up from reference TRBV18 and TRBJ2-1): NAGVMQNPRHLVRRRGQEARLRCSPMKGHSHVYWYRQLPEEGLKFMVYLQKENIIDESGMPKERFSAEFPKEGPSILRIQQVVRGDSAAYFCASSPPRRANEQFFGPGTRLTVL.